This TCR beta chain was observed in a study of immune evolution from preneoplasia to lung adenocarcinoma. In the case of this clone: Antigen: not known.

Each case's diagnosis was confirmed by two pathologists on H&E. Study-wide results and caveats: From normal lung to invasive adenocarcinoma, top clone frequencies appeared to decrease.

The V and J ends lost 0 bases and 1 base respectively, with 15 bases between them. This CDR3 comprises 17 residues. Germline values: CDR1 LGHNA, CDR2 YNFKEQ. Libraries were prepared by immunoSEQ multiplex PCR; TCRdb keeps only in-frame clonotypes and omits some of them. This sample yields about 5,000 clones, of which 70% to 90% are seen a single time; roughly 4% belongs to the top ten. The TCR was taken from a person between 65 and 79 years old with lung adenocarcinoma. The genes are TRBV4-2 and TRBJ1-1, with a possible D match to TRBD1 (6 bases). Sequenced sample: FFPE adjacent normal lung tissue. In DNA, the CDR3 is TGTGCCAGCAGCCAAGATCCTCAAGGAGGGGGGAACACTGAAGCTTTCTTT. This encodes CASSQDPQGGGNTEAFF.